A selection of T cell receptor beta chains follows, all from one sample in a study of response to subunit inactivated influenza vaccine. TCRdb re-analysed the RT-PCR reads in MiXCR, keeping a single row per CDR3 protein. The table lists some 180,000 distinct CDR3 sequences, about 9.3% of them singletons. The sample consisted of non-naive T cells sorted from PBMCs, taken on the day of vaccination. The receptor source for this set is a man in his fifties who received an inactivated influenza vaccine. The CDR3 runs from the conserved cysteine through the conserved F or W. The order of the fields is CDR3 DNA, CDR3 protein, V gene, clone size, CDR3 length, J gene, D gene. A D gene is named only where the DNA matches it firmly. Size is omitted from some rows. Given values are once, few, many or a class for expanded clones.

DNA: TGTGCCAGCAGTTTAACAGAATTGGCGCAGTACTTC
CDR3: CASSLTELAQYF
V: TRBV28
size: few
length: 12
J: TRBJ2-7
D: NA

DNA: TGCAGTGCTTCGGCAGGAGGCACAGATACGCAGTATTTT
CDR3: CSASAGGTDTQYF
V: TRBV20-1
size: NA
length: 13
J: TRBJ2-3
D: NA

DNA: TGTGCCAGCAGCCAAGCGGGGAGTTCACCCCTCCACTTT
CDR3: CASSQAGSSPLHF
V: TRBV14
size: NA
length: 13
J: TRBJ1-6
D: NA

DNA: TGTGCCAGCAGTTTCAGAATTACAGATACGCAGTATTTT
CDR3: CASSFRITDTQYF
V: TRBV27
size: few
length: 13
J: TRBJ2-3
D: NA

DNA: TGCAGTGCTCCCCCCCTAGCGGGCCTATCCTACGAGCAGTACTTC
CDR3: CSAPPLAGLSYEQYF
V: TRBV20-1
size: few
length: 15
J: TRBJ2-7
D: TRBD2

DNA: TGCAGCGATCTAAACAGGGGCCTTGGGACCCAGTACTTC
CDR3: CSDLNRGLGTQYF
V: TRBV29-1
size: many
length: 13
J: TRBJ2-5
D: TRBD1

DNA: TGCGCCAGCAGCCAAGATGGGGTAAAGGCCTATGGCTACACCTTC
CDR3: CASSQDGVKAYGYTF
V: TRBV4-3
size: NA
length: 15
J: TRBJ1-2
D: NA

DNA: TGTGCCAGCAGCTTATGGGGACAGGGAAAAACCGGGGAGCTGTTTTTT
CDR3: CASSLWGQGKTGELFF
V: TRBV7-2
size: NA
length: 16
J: TRBJ2-2
D: TRBD1

DNA: TGCGCCAGCAGAAAGTCGGTAGGAAGCTCTGGGGCCAACGTCCTGACTTTC
CDR3: CASRKSVGSSGANVLTF
V: TRBV4-3
size: NA
length: 17
J: TRBJ2-6
D: NA

DNA: TGTGCCTGGAGTGTAAGGAAGGGACAGGGTACCTCCTACGAGCAGTACTTC
CDR3: CAWSVRKGQGTSYEQYF
V: TRBV30
size: NA
length: 17
J: TRBJ2-7
D: TRBD1

DNA: TGTGCCAGCAGCCCCTCCAGGGGGGACAGAACCAATCAGCCCCAGCATTTT
CDR3: CASSPSRGDRTNQPQHF
V: TRBV7-2
size: NA
length: 17
J: TRBJ1-5
D: TRBD1

DNA: TGTGCCAGCAGCTTAGCGTCGGGAAGCTCCTATAATTCACCCCTCCACTTT
CDR3: CASSLASGSSYNSPLHF
V: TRBV7-2
size: NA
length: 17
J: TRBJ1-6
D: NA

DNA: TGCAGTGCTAGTGTTGATTACAATGAGCAGTTCTTC
CDR3: CSASVDYNEQFF
V: TRBV20-1
size: NA
length: 12
J: TRBJ2-1
D: NA

DNA: TGCGCCAGCAGCTTGAGGCCTAGTGATATAGATACGCAGTATTTT
CDR3: CASSLRPSDIDTQYF
V: TRBV5-1
size: once
length: 15
J: TRBJ2-3
D: NA

DNA: TGCAGTGCTGCCTGGCTAGCTCAGAGGACCTACGAGCAGTACTTC
CDR3: CSAAWLAQRTYEQYF
V: TRBV20-1
size: few
length: 15
J: TRBJ2-7
D: NA

DNA: TGCAGTGCTAGAGATGCAGGATTAGCTAACTATGGCTACACCTTC
CDR3: CSARDAGLANYGYTF
V: TRBV20-1
size: many
length: 15
J: TRBJ1-2
D: NA

DNA: TGTGCCATCCGGCGGGGACTTGACACAGATACGCAGTATTTT
CDR3: CAIRRGLDTDTQYF
V: TRBV10-3
size: few
length: 14
J: TRBJ2-3
D: NA

DNA: TGTGCCACTCTCCGCTCGGGTGGCACTGAAGCTTTCTTT
CDR3: CATLRSGGTEAFF
V: TRBV5-6
size: NA
length: 13
J: TRBJ1-1
D: NA

DNA: TGTGCCAGCAGTTTAGAGGGATGGTTACAGCCCCAGCATTTT
CDR3: CASSLEGWLQPQHF
V: TRBV12-3/TRBV12-4
size: few
length: 14
J: TRBJ1-5
D: NA

DNA: TGTGCCAGCAGTTCCCAGACAGGGCTCTATCTGTCGGGCTACACCTTC
CDR3: CASSSQTGLYLSGYTF
V: TRBV27
size: NA
length: 16
J: TRBJ1-2
D: TRBD1

DNA: TGCAGCGTTTCCGGCGGTTCCTACAATGAGCAGTTCTTC
CDR3: CSVSGGSYNEQFF
V: TRBV29-1
size: many
length: 13
J: TRBJ2-1
D: NA

DNA: TGTGCCAGCAGCTTTGTCCAGAACAGGGCTCGTGCAGGGGAGCTGTTTTTT
CDR3: CASSFVQNRARAGELFF
V: TRBV5-6
size: many
length: 17
J: TRBJ2-2
D: NA

DNA: TGCGCCAGCAGCCTGGGTGGTGGGGGCCGCGAGCAGTACTTC
CDR3: CASSLGGGGREQYF
V: TRBV4-3
size: few
length: 14
J: TRBJ2-7
D: NA

DNA: TGCGCCAGCAGCCAAGATTGGGGAGCGTCGCAGTTCTTC
CDR3: CASSQDWGASQFF
V: TRBV4-3
size: many
length: 13
J: TRBJ2-1
D: NA

DNA: TGTGCCAGTAGTAGGGGACTAGCTGAGACCCAGTACTTC
CDR3: CASSRGLAETQYF
V: TRBV19
size: NA
length: 13
J: TRBJ2-5
D: TRBD2

DNA: TGTGCCAGCCGAACTGGGGGGACCTATGGCTACACCTTC
CDR3: CASRTGGTYGYTF
V: TRBV6-2/TRBV6-3
size: few
length: 13
J: TRBJ1-2
D: NA

DNA: TGTGCCAGCAGTTACGGACAGTTAGAGACCCAGTACTTC
CDR3: CASSYGQLETQYF
V: TRBV6-2/TRBV6-3
size: NA
length: 13
J: TRBJ2-5
D: NA

DNA: TGTGCCAGCAGCCACCGGGACAGGGGTGGGGAGCAGTACTTC
CDR3: CASSHRDRGGEQYF
V: TRBV3-1
size: NA
length: 14
J: TRBJ2-7
D: TRBD1

DNA: TGTGCCAGCAGTTACCACCCGACGGACAACCAAGAGACCCAGTACTTC
CDR3: CASSYHPTDNQETQYF
V: TRBV6-5
size: many
length: 16
J: TRBJ2-5
D: NA

DNA: TGTGCCAGTAGCCGCCTTGCTAGCGGCAACACAGATACGCAGTATTTT
CDR3: CASSRLASGNTDTQYF
V: TRBV19
size: NA
length: 16
J: TRBJ2-3
D: TRBD2

DNA: TGTGCCAGCAGCTTAGGGGGGCAGGGGGACATTCAGTACTTC
CDR3: CASSLGGQGDIQYF
V: TRBV7-3
size: once
length: 14
J: TRBJ2-4
D: NA

DNA: TGTGCCAGCAGCCAAGACAGGGAAACGGCTGAAGCTTTCTTT
CDR3: CASSQDRETAEAFF
V: TRBV4-2
size: few
length: 14
J: TRBJ1-1
D: NA

DNA: TGTGCCAGCTCACCACGGCGGGCAGAAGCTTTCTTT
CDR3: CASSPRRAEAFF
V: TRBV18
size: many
length: 12
J: TRBJ1-1
D: NA

DNA: TGCGCCAGCAGCCAGGGGGGCGGGACAACCTACGAGCAGTACTTC
CDR3: CASSQGGGTTYEQYF
V: TRBV4-3
size: NA
length: 15
J: TRBJ2-7
D: NA

DNA: TGCGCCAGCACCCGGGCCGGATACCAAGAGACCCAGTACTTC
CDR3: CASTRAGYQETQYF
V: TRBV5-1
size: NA
length: 14
J: TRBJ2-5
D: NA

DNA: TGCAGCGCCCCTGACAGGGGAGCATATGGCTACACCTTC
CDR3: CSAPDRGAYGYTF
V: TRBV29-1
size: few
length: 13
J: TRBJ1-2
D: TRBD1